Each of the 19 T cell receptor beta chains below was sequenced from the same sample in a study of blood T cells in healthy people across ages. Sample-barcoded 5' priming and a J-beta primer mix drove a second PCR of roughly 6 to 12 cycles. Using its own MiXCR run on the 5' RACE reads, TCRdb lists one record per CDR3 protein. The sample carries around 2 million distinct CDR3 sequences, 39% recorded once. Sequencing was done on a sample of blood. These receptors were obtained from a human donor in good health.

The genes are TRBV29-1 and TRBJ1-1, with D maybe TRBD1 (5 bases). This CDR3 region has 15 residues. Germline CDR1 and CDR2: SQVTM and ANQGSEA. Trimming pared 6 bases from V and 5 bases from J, leaving 22 bases between. Here the CDR3 reads CSVPTYSGGGTEAFF. CDR3 DNA: TGCAGCGTCCCCACGTACAGTGGGGGAGGAACTGAAGCTTTCTTT.

This clonotype occurred a few times. Here the CDR3 reads CASGLEGTGELFF. The CDR3 DNA sequence: TGTGCTAGTGGTTTGGAAGGGACCGGGGAGCTGTTTTTT. V and J are TRBV12-5 and TRBJ2-2; unclear D gene. The CDR3 consists of 13 residues. Germline V gene sequence: CDR1 LGHNT, CDR2 FRNRAP. Trimming removed 1 base at V and 5 bases at J, with 5 bases between.

This clonotype was found many times. Because the CDR3's place on the DNA is in doubt, the DNA is left out and the CDR3 is given as listed by TCRdb. CDR3: CASSPSSGQANQPQHF. This sequence joins TRBV7-2 and TRBJ1-5; TRBD1 is the table's D call and was not checked against the DNA. The CDR3 extends over 16 residues, inclusive of both ends. Germline lookup yields CDR1 SGHTA and CDR2 FQGNSA.

The chain carries TRBV18 and TRBJ1-2, with D unresolved. The V gene lost 6 bases and the J gene lost 0 bases, with 8 bases spanning the gap. This CDR3 has 13 residues. Germline values: CDR1 KGHSH, CDR2 LQKENI. CDR3 region: CASSQHANYGYTF. The CDR3 DNA reads as TGTGCCAGCTCCCAACATGCTAACTATGGCTACACCTTC.

In its sample, this clonotype was seen many times. The chain recombines TRBV12-3 or TRBV12-4 with TRBJ1-2, with D uncertain. This CDR3 contains 16 residues. The V end was cut by 6 bases, the J end by 4 bases, with 21 bases between. CDR3 DNA: TGTGCCAGCAGAGAGGACTTTGGAGCCGCTCGCTATGGCTACACCTTC. Translated: CASREDFGAARYGYTF.

This clonotype showed up just a few times. Germline and junction disagree at one end, which may indicate a read error. CDR3 DNA: TGCGGCGTTGACAGGGATGAGGGCTATGGCTACACCTTC. Its protein is CGVDRDEGYGYTF. The chain employs TRBV29-1 and TRBJ1-2; 7 bases line up with TRBD1. Germline V gives CDR1 SQVTM, CDR2 ANQGSEA. The CDR3 has 13 residues.

Comment on this clonotype: Compared with germline, one end of the junction differs, possibly owing to a read error. The chain is built from TRBV12-3 or TRBV12-4 and TRBJ1-2; the D is unclear. This CDR3 is built from 18 residues. The CDR3 loop reads CASSLTMEDRYIGDGYTF. CDR3 DNA sequence: TGCGCCAGCAGTTTAACGATGGAGGACCGCTATATAGGTGATGGCTACACCTTC.

The rearrangement links TRBV13 to TRBJ2-5; perhaps TRBD1 as D (5 bases). The length of the CDR3 is 13 residues. Germline CDR1 PRHDT, CDR2 FYEKMQ (reference sequence). With 2 bases removed from V and 7 bases from J, the gap between germline ends came to 11 bases. The CDR3 sequence is CASSLSPQGTQYF. The DNA for the CDR3 is TGTGCCAGCAGCTTATCACCCCAGGGGACCCAGTACTTC.

DNA of the CDR3: TGTGCCAGCAGCTCCGCGGGTCCCGGGGAGCAGTTCTTC. Its translation: CASSSAGPGEQFF. This chain connects TRBV12-3 or TRBV12-4 to TRBJ2-1, with D maybe TRBD2 (5 bases). The CDR3 is 13 residues long. Deletions cut 6 bases from V and 10 bases from J, with 16 bases between.

Of note for this clonotype: Its ends do not fully match the called genes, so a read error is possible. The chain carries TRBV29-1 and TRBJ2-1; D may be TRBD2 (5 bases). CDR3 length: 8 residues. Per the germline V gene, CDR1 is SQVTM and CDR2 is ANQGSEA. CDR3 DNA: TGCAGCGGTGAAGGAGGGTTCTTC. Amino acid sequence: CSGEGGFF.

Only a few counts were recorded for this clonotype. The chain joins TRBV18 to TRBJ2-3; tentatively, D is TRBD1 (7 bases). The germline V and J ends were trimmed by 4 bases and 2 bases, with 13 bases remaining between them. This CDR3 is built from 15 residues. In germline, CDR1 is KGHSH, CDR2 LQKENI. The CDR3, as DNA: TGTGCCAGCTCACAACTCAGGGGGGACACAGATACGCAGTATTTT. Translated: CASSQLRGDTDTQYF.

Note on this clonotype: The junction differs from germline at one of its ends, possibly a read error. The chain joins TRBV7-2 to TRBJ1-2; a possible D gene is TRBD1 (5 bases). Per germline, CDR1 SGHTA and CDR2 FQGNSA. The CDR3 loop spans 14 amino acids. CDR3 sequence (DNA): TGTGCCAGCAGCGCGGAGACAGTTAACTATGACTACACCTTC. It translates to CASSAETVNYDYTF.

There are a few counts of this clonotype. V gene TRBV4-2 combines with J gene TRBJ2-4; D is undetermined. CDR1 and CDR2 (germline): LGHNA, YNFKEQ. The CDR3 consists of 14 residues. V lost 0 bases, J lost 7 bases, and 10 bases lay in between. The CDR3, as DNA: TGTGCCAGCAGCCAAGATGGCTACACCAACATTCAGTACTTC. Its protein is CASSQDGYTNIQYF.

The J gene is TRBJ1-3, the V gene TRBV12-3 or TRBV12-4, with D uncertain. CDR3 length equals 12 residues. Trimming took 8 bases from V and 3 from J, leaving 8 bases between them. The CDR3 DNA reads as TGTGCCAGCGGTCTGTATGGAAACACCATATATTTT. It encodes CASGLYGNTIYF.

This clonotype came up a few times. This chain links TRBV28 with TRBJ1-5; no definite D call. CDR1 and CDR2 (germline): MDHEN, SYDVKM. CDR3 size: 15 residues. V dropped 3 bases and J dropped 2 bases, with 11 bases sitting between them. Written as DNA, the CDR3 is TGTGCCAGCAGTTTGTATATGGAGGGCAATCAGCCCCAGCATTTT. Protein product: CASSLYMEGNQPQHF.

This clonotype was picked up a small number of times. The DNA for the CDR3 is TGTGCCAGCAGTTTATGGGCGGGATACTATGGCTACACCTTC. This translates into CASSLWAGYYGYTF. The chain employs TRBV28 and TRBJ1-2; no definite D call. Germline CDR1 is MDHEN and CDR2 is SYDVKM. V dropped 0 bases and J dropped 3 bases, with 8 bases sitting between them. The CDR3 loop spans 14 amino acids.

This sequence joins TRBV21-1 and TRBJ1-1; the DNA was not used to check the table's D call, TRBD1. TRBV21-1 is given as a pseudogene. The CDR3 has 15 residues. CDR3 region: CASSNFTGDDTEAFF. CDR3 nucleotide sequence: TGTGCCAGCAGCAACTTCACAGGGGACGACACTGAAGCTTTCTTT.

This clonotype showed up just a few times. The V call is TRBV4-1, the J call TRBJ1-1; D is undetermined. V was clipped by 4 bases and J by 4 bases, with 16 bases between them. The CDR3 totals 15 residues. The germline CDR1 and CDR2 sequences are MGHRA and YSYEKL. The CDR3 here is CASSPHPGGGTEAFF. CDR3 DNA sequence: TGCGCCAGCAGCCCCCATCCAGGTGGTGGCACTGAAGCTTTCTTT.

The chain employs TRBV9 and TRBJ1-2; TRBD1 matches 8 bases. Germline CDR1 is SGDLS and CDR2 is YYNGEE. V gave up 4 bases and J gave up 7 bases; unmatched junction bases: 6. CDR3 length: 13 amino acids. CDR3 region: CASSQTGGSGYTF. CDR3 sequence (DNA): TGTGCCAGCAGCCAAACAGGGGGTTCTGGCTACACCTTC.